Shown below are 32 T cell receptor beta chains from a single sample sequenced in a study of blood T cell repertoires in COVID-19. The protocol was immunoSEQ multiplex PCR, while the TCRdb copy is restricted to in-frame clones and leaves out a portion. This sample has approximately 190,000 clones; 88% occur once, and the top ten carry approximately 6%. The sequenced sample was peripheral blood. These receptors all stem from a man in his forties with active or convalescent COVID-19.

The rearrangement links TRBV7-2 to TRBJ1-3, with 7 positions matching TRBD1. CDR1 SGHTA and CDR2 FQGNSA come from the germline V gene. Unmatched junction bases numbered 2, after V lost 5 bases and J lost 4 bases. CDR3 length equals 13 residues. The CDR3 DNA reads TGTGCCAGCAGCGAGGGACAGGGAAACACCATATATTTT. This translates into CASSEGQGNTIYF.

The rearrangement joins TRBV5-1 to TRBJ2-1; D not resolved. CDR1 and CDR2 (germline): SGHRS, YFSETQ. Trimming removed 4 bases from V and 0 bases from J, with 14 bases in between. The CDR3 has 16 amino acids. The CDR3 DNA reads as TGCGCCAGCAGCCCCCAATCTAGTGGCTCCTACAATGAGCAGTTCTTC. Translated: CASSPQSSGSYNEQFF.

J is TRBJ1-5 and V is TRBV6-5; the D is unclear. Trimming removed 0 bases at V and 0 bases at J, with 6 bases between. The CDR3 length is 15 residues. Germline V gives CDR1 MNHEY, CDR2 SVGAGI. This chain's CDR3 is CASSYSSNSNQPQHF. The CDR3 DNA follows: TGTGCCAGCAGTTACTCATCAAATAGCAATCAGCCCCAGCATTTT.

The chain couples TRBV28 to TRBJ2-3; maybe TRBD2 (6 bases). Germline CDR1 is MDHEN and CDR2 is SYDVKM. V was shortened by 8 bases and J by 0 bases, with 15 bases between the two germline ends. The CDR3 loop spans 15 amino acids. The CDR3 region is CASPPGVSSTDTQYF. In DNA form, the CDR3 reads TGTGCCAGCCCTCCGGGAGTTTCTAGCACAGATACGCAGTATTTT.

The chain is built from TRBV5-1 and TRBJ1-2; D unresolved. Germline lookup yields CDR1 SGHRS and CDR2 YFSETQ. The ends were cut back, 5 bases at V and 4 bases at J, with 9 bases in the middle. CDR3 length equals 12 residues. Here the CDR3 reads CASSVGLYGYTF. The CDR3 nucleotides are TGCGCCAGCAGTGTCGGACTCTATGGCTACACCTTC. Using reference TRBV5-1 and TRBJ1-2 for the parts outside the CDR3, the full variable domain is KAGVTQTPRYLIKTRGQQVTLSCSPISGHRSVSWYQQTPGQGLQFLFEYFSETQRNKGNFPGRFSGRQFSNSRSEMNVSTLELGDSALYLCASSVGLYGYTFGSGTRLTVV.

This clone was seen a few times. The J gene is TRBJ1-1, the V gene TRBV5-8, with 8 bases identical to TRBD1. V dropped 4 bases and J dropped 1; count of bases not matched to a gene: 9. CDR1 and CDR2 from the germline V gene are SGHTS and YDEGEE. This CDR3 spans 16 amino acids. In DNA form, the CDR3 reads TGTGCCAGCAGCGCTGACAGGGGATCGGGGAACACTGAAGCTTTCTTT. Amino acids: CASSADRGSGNTEAFF.

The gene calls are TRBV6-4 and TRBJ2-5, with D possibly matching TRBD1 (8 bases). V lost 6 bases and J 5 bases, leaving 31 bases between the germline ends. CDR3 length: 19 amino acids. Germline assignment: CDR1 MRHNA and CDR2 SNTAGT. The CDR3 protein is CASRTRTGRGLGVWETQYF. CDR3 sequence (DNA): TGTGCCAGCAGAACCCGGACAGGGCGGGGGTTGGGCGTCTGGGAGACCCAGTACTTC.

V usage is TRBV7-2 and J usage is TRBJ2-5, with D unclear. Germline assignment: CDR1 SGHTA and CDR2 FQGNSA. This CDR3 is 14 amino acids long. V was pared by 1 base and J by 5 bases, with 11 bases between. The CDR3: CASSLVTDGETQYF. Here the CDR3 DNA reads TGTGCCAGCAGCTTAGTTACTGACGGGGAGACCCAGTACTTC.

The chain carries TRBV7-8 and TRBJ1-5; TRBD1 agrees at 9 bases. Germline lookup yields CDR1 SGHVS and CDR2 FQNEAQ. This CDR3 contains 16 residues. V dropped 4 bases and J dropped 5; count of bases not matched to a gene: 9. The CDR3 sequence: CASSYRQGVIHQPQHF. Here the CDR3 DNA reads TGTGCCAGCAGCTACAGACAGGGGGTAATTCATCAGCCCCAGCATTTT.

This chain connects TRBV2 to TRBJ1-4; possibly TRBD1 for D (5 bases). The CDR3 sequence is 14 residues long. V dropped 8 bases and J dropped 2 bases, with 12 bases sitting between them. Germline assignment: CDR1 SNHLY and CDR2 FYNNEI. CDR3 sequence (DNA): TGTGCCAGCCTTCCGGGGGGGACTAATGAAAAACTGTTTTTT. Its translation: CASLPGGTNEKLFF.

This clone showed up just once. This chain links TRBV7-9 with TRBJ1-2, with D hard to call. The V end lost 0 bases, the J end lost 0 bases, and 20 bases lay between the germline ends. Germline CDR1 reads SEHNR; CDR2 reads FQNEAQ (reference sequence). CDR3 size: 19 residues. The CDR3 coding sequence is TGTGCCAGCAGCTTAGCGAACGGCGTCACCGGGGTGGCTAACTATGGCTACACCTTC. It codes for CASSLANGVTGVANYGYTF.

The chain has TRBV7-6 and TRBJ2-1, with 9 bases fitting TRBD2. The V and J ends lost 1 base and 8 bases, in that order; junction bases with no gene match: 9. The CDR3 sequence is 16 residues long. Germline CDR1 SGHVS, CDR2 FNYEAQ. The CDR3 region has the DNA TGTGCCAGCAGCTTAGGCGGCGGGAGGGCCCTGGATGAGCAGTTCTTC. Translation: CASSLGGGRALDEQFF.

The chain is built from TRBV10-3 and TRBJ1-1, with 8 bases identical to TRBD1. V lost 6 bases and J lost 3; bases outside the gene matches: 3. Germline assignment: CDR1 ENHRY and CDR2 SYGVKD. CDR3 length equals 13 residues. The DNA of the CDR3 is TGTGCCATCAGGGACAGGGCCTACACTGAAGCTTTCTTT. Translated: CAIRDRAYTEAFF.

CDR3: CSALLPDTQYF. CDR3 nucleotide sequence: TGCAGTGCCCTACTCCCGGATACGCAGTATTTT. The chain is built from TRBV20-1 and TRBJ2-3; D call uncertain. The germline V and J ends were trimmed by 6 bases and 6 bases, with 10 bases remaining between them. Looked up from germline, CDR1 is DFQATT and CDR2 is SNEGSKA (reference sequence). This CDR3 comprises 11 residues.

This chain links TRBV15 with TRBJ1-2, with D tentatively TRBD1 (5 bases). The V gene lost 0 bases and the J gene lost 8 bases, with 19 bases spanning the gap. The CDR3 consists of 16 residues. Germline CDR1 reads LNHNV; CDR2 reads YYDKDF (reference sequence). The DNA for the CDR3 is TGTGCCACCAGCAGAGATGTAGGGGCTCGGTTCGGAGGCTACACCTTC. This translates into CATSRDVGARFGGYTF.

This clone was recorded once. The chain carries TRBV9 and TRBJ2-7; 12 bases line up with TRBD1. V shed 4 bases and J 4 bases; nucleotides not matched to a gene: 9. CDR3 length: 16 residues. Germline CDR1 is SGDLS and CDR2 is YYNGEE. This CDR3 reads CASSPRGGQGAYEQYF. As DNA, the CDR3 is TGTGCCAGCAGCCCCCGGGGGGGACAGGGGGCTTACGAGCAGTACTTC.

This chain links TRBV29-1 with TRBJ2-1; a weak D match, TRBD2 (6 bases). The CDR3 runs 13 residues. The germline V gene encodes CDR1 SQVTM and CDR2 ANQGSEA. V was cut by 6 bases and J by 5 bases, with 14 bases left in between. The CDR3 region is CSVEGRANNEQFF. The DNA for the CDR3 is TGCAGCGTGGAGGGCAGGGCTAACAATGAGCAGTTCTTC.

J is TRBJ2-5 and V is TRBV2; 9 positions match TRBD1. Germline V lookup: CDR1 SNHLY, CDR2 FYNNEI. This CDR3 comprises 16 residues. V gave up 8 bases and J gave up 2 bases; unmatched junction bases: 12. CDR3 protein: CASRITGTGLQETQYF. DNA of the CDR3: TGTGCCAGCCGCATCACCGGGACAGGGTTACAAGAGACCCAGTACTTC. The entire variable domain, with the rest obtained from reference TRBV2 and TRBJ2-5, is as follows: EPEVTQTPSHQVTQMGQEVILRCVPISNHLYFYWYRQILGQKVEFLVSFYNNEISEKSEIFDDQFSVERPDGSNFTLKIRSTKLEDSAMYFCASRITGTGLQETQYFGPGTRLLVL.

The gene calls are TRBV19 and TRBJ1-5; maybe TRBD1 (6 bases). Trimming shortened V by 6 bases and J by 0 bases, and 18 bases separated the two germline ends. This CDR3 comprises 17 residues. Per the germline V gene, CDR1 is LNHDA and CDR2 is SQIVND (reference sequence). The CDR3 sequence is CASRTRGQTNSNQPQHF. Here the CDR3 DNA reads TGTGCCAGTAGGACTCGAGGACAGACTAATAGCAATCAGCCCCAGCATTTT.

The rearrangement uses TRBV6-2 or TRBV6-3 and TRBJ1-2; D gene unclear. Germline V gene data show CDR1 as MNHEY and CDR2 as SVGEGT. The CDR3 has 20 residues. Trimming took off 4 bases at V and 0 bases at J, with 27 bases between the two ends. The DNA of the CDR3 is TGTGCCAGCAGTTGGGCGACTCGATCCGTACGGGGATTAACTAACTATGGCTACACCTTC. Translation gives CASSWATRSVRGLTNYGYTF.

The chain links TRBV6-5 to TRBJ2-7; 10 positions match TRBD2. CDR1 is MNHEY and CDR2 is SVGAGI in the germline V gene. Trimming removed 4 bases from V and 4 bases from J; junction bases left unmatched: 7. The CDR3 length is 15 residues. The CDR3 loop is CASSSIAGGEYEQYF. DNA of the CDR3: TGTGCCAGCAGTTCCATAGCGGGAGGTGAGTACGAGCAGTACTTC.

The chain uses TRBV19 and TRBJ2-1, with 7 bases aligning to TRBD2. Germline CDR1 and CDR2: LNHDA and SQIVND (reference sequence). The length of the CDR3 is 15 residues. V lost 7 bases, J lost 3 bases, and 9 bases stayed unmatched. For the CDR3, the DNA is TGTGCCAGTAAGGATATGACGGGGGGCTACAATGAGCAGTTCTTC. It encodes CASKDMTGGYNEQFF.

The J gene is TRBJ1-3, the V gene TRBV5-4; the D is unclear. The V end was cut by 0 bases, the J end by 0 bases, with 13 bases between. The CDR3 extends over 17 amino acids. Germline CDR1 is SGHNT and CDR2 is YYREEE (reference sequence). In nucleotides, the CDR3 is TGTGCCAGCAGCTTGGGGTCCGGGGTTTTCTCTGGAAACACCATATATTTT. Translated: CASSLGSGVFSGNTIYF. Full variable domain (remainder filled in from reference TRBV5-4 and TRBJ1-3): ETGVTQSPTHLIKTRGQQVTLRCSSQSGHNTVSWYQQALGQGPQFIFQYYREEENGRGNFPPRFSGLQFPNYSSELNVNALELDDSALYLCASSLGSGVFSGNTIYFGEGSWLTVV.

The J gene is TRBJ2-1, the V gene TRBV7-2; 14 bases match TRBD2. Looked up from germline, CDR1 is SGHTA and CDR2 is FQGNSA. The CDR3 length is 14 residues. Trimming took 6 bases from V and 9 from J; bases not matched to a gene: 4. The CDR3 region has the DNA TGTGCCAGCAGGGGACTAGCGGGAGTGAGTGAGCAGTTCTTC. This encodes CASRGLAGVSEQFF. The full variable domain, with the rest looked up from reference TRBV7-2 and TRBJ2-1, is GAGVSQSPSNKVTEKGKDVELRCDPISGHTALYWYRQSLGQGLEFLIYFQGNSAPDKSGLPSDRFSAERTGGSVSTLTIQRTQQEDSAVYLCASRGLAGVSEQFFGPGTRLTVL.

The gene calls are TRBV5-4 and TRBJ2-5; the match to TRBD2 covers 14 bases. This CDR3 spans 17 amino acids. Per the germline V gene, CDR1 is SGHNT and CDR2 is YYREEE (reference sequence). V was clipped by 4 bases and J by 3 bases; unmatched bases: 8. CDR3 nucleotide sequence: TGTGCCAGCAGCCCTTCCGGACTAGCGGGAGGTAAAGAGACCCAGTACTTC. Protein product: CASSPSGLAGGKETQYF. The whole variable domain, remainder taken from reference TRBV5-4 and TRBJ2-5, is ETGVTQSPTHLIKTRGQQVTLRCSSQSGHNTVSWYQQALGQGPQFIFQYYREEENGRGNFPPRFSGLQFPNYSSELNVNALELDDSALYLCASSPSGLAGGKETQYFGPGTRLLVL.

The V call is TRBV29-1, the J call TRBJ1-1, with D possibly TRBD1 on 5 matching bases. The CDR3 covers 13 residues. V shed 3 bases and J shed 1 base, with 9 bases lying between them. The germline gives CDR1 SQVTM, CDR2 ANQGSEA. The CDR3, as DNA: TGCAGCGTTGATGACAGAACGAACACTGAAGCTTTCTTT. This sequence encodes CSVDDRTNTEAFF. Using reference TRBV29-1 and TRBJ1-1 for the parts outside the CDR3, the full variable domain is SAVISQKPSRDICQRGTSLTIQCQVDSQVTMMFWYRQQPGQSLTLIATANQGSEATYESGFVIDKFPISRPNLTFSTLTVSNMSPEDSSIYLCSVDDRTNTEAFFGQGTRLTVV.

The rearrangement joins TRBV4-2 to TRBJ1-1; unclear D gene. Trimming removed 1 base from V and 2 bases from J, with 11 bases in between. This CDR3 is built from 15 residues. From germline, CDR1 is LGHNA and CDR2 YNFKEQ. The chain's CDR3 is CASSQGPRGNTEAFF. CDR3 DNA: TGTGCCAGCAGCCAAGGTCCCAGAGGAAACACTGAAGCTTTCTTT.

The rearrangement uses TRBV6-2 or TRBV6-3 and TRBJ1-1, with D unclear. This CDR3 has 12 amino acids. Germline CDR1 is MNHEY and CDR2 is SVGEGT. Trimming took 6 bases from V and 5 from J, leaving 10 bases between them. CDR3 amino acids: CASSLLATEAFF. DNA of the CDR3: TGTGCCAGCAGCCTGCTCGCGACTGAAGCTTTCTTT.

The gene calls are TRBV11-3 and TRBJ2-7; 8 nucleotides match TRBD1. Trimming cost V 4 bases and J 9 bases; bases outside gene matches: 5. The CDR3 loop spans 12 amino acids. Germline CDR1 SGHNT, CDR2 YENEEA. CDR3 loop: CASSSGGGVQYF. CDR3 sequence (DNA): TGTGCCAGCAGCTCAGGGGGCGGGGTGCAGTACTTC.

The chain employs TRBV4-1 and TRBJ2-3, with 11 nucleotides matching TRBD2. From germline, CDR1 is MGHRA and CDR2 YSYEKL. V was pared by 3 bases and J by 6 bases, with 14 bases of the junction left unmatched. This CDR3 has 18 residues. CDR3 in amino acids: CASSHLLGLAAQGDTQYF. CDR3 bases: TGCGCCAGCAGCCACCTCCTGGGACTAGCGGCTCAGGGGGATACGCAGTATTTT.

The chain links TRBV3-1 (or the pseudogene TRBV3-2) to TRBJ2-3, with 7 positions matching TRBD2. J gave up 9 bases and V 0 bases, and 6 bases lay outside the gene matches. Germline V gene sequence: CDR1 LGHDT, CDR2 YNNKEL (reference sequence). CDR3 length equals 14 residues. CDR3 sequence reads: CASSQELLAFTQYF. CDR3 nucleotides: TGTGCCAGCAGCCAAGAATTACTAGCGTTCACGCAGTATTTT.

The CDR3 spells CASSTGTTSGNTIYF. The CDR3 coding sequence is TGCGCCAGTTCTACAGGGACCACCTCTGGAAACACCATATATTTT. The chain combines TRBV5-1 with TRBJ1-3; D possibly corresponds to TRBD1 (6 bases). V shed 8 bases and J shed 0 bases, with 15 bases lying between them. Germline values: CDR1 SGHRS, CDR2 YFSETQ. The CDR3 length is 15 residues.